This entry lists 21 T cell receptor beta chains sequenced from one sample in a study of blood T cells in healthy people across ages. Using a J-beta primer mix together with a sample-barcoded 5' primer, a second PCR was run for roughly 6 to 12 cycles. In TCRdb, the 5' RACE reads were re-called with MiXCR into one record per CDR3 protein. The table includes 600,000 or so distinct CDR3 sequences, 25% to 35% detected once. Sequenced material: blood. All receptors derive from a woman older than 75 in good health.

This clonotype was found many times. In nucleotides, the CDR3 is TGTGCCAGCAGTTTCTCGCTGGGACTAGCGGGGGGGTCAGATACGCAGTATTTT. It translates to CASSFSLGLAGGSDTQYF. V gene TRBV6-6 combines with J gene TRBJ2-3, with TRBD2 matching over 16 bases. The CDR3 has 18 residues. V lost 4 bases, J lost 4 bases, and 8 bases stayed unmatched. Germline V gives CDR1 MNHNY, CDR2 SVGAGI (reference sequence).

This clonotype showed up just a few times. The V and J genes are TRBV2 and TRBJ1-5, with TRBD1 matching 8 bases. CDR1 and CDR2 (germline): SNHLY, FYNNEI. V trimming: 2 bases; J trimming: 4 bases; junction bases outside the gene matches: 7. The CDR3 runs to 16 residues. The CDR3 sequence: CASSESGGWWNQPQHF. DNA for the CDR3: TGTGCCAGCAGTGAATCAGGGGGCTGGTGGAATCAGCCCCAGCATTTT.

This chain connects TRBV10-3 to TRBJ2-3; 13 bases line up with TRBD2. Germline CDR1 ENHRY, CDR2 SYGVKD. The CDR3 length is 16 residues. The CDR3 DNA sequence: TGTACCACCAGCCGGACTAGCGGGGGAGGCACAGATACGCAGTATTTT. Its translation is CTTSRTSGGGTDTQYF.

Only a few counts were recorded for this clonotype. The V and J genes are TRBV10-2 and TRBJ1-1; D uncertain. With 2 bases removed from V and 1 base from J, the gap between germline ends came to 5 bases. The V gene's germline CDR1 is WSHSY and CDR2 SAAADI. The CDR3 is 13 amino acids. CDR3 protein: CASSEKRNTEAFF. The DNA for the CDR3 is TGCGCCAGCAGTGAGAAGAGGAACACTGAAGCTTTCTTT.

The rearrangement joins TRBV28 to TRBJ2-1; 9 bases fit TRBD2. CDR3 length: 15 residues. The junction had 8 bases not matched to a gene; V was cut back by 6 bases and J by 5 bases. The germline gives CDR1 MDHEN, CDR2 SYDVKM. The CDR3 region is CASRSATSGHNEQFF. Written as DNA, the CDR3 is TGTGCCAGCAGAAGCGCGACTAGCGGCCACAATGAGCAGTTCTTC. Looking up the rest from reference TRBV28 and TRBJ2-1 gives the full variable domain: DVKVTQSSRYLVKRTGEKVFLECVQDMDHENMFWYRQDPGLGLRLIYFSYDVKMKEKGDIPEGYSVSREKKERFSLILESASTNQTSMYLCASRSATSGHNEQFFGPGTRLTVL.

This clonotype was counted ten times or more. The gene calls are TRBV7-2 and TRBJ2-1; D is possibly TRBD1 or TRBD2 (5 bases each). Trimming stripped 5 bases from V and 11 bases from J, with 19 bases between. The CDR3 is 14 residues long. CDR1 is SGHTA and CDR2 is FQGNSA in the germline V gene. The CDR3 loop reads CASSRGSIQLKQFF. CDR3 nucleotides: TGTGCCAGCAGCCGGGGCTCCATACAATTGAAGCAGTTCTTC.

At least ten counts were recorded for this clonotype. The V gene is TRBV5-6, the J gene TRBJ2-7; tentatively, D is TRBD2 (5 bases). V gave up 5 bases and J gave up 2 bases, with 11 bases separating them. The CDR3 is 13 residues long. Germline V CDR1 and CDR2: SGHDT, YYEEEE. The DNA for the CDR3 is TGTGCCAGCAGTCGTCCGGGGACCTACGAGCAGTACTTC. Translation: CASSRPGTYEQYF.

This clonotype was observed a few times. V and J are TRBV7-3 and TRBJ2-5; 12 nucleotides match TRBD1. The CDR3 is 15 amino acids. Trimming took 4 bases from V and 5 from J; bases not matched to a gene: 5. Per the germline V gene, CDR1 is SGHTA and CDR2 is FQGTGA. This CDR3 reads CASSYGTGGGETQYF. CDR3 nucleotides: TGTGCCAGCAGCTACGGGACAGGGGGCGGCGAGACCCAGTACTTC.

In the case of this clonotype: Just one base apart from a much larger clone, this may be a read error. The chain joins TRBV7-2 to TRBJ1-1; TRBD1 might be the D (6 bases). V lost 5 bases and J 5 bases, leaving 15 bases between the germline ends. Germline V gene lookup returns CDR1 SGHTA and CDR2 FQGNSA. The CDR3 contains 14 residues. The CDR3 spells CASSPAGTRTEAFF. As DNA, the CDR3 is TGTGCCAGCAGCCCAGCAGGGACAAGGACTGAAGCTTTCTTT.

This clonotype came up many times. The chain joins TRBV5-4 to TRBJ2-1, with TRBD1 matching over 10 bases. Germline trimming cut 4 bases from V and 3 bases from J; bases unmatched to any gene: 4. The CDR3 has 15 amino acids. Germline CDR1 SGHNT, CDR2 YYREEE (reference sequence). The CDR3 DNA reads TGTGCCAGCAGCCGGACAGGGGGAAACTACAATGAGCAGTTCTTC. This translates into CASSRTGGNYNEQFF.

This clonotype came up a few times. The chain joins TRBV20-1 to TRBJ1-1, with 9 bases matching TRBD1. Germline V gene sequence: CDR1 DFQATT, CDR2 SNEGSKA (reference sequence). V dropped 1 base and J dropped 4; count of bases not matched to a gene: 13. This CDR3 is 17 amino acids long. CDR3 in amino acids: CSARGGQGGLMSTEAFF. The CDR3 nucleotides are TGCAGTGCTAGAGGGGGACAGGGCGGTCTGATGAGCACTGAAGCTTTCTTT.

This clonotype was counted between two and nine times. The CDR3 loop is CASSPLGAGAEQYF. The CDR3 bases are TGTGCCAGCTCACCACTGGGCGCCGGGGCCGAGCAGTACTTC. This chain uses TRBV18 with TRBJ2-7; TRBD1 or TRBD2 may be the D gene (5 bases each). The ends were cut back, 1 base at V and 6 bases at J, with 13 bases in the middle. The V gene's germline CDR1 is KGHSH and CDR2 LQKENI. This CDR3 comprises 14 residues.

Turning to this clonotype: At one of its ends the junction is not consistent with the germline gene, which may arise from a read error. This chain uses TRBV5-1 with TRBJ2-1, with 7 bases aligning to TRBD1. In germline, CDR1 is SGHRS, CDR2 YFSETQ. The CDR3 extends over 17 amino acids. CDR3 nucleotides: TGCGCCAGCAGCAGATTAGGACAGGCAACCCCCTACAGTGAGCAGTTCTTC. Its protein product is CASSRLGQATPYSEQFF.

Only a few counts were recorded for this clonotype. A read error may explain this, as a much larger clone is one base away. The gene calls are TRBV9 and TRBJ2-1, with 7 bases aligning to TRBD1. CDR1 is SGDLS, CDR2 YYNGEE, per germline. This CDR3 is 15 amino acids long. V lost 0 bases and J lost 13; bases outside the gene matches: 13. CDR3 DNA: TGTGCCAGCAGCGTAGGGGACAGCTCCGGTGAGACCCAGTTCTTC. Translation: CASSVGDSSGETQFF.

The chain recombines TRBV20-1 with TRBJ2-7; weak D call: TRBD2 (5 bases). The CDR3 totals 14 residues. The germline gives CDR1 DFQATT, CDR2 SNEGSKA (reference sequence). V lost 3 bases and J lost 2, with 14 bases in between. The CDR3 DNA follows: TGCAGTGCTAGGGTAGGAGCTAGCACCTACGAGCAGTACTTC. It translates to CSARVGASTYEQYF.

On this clonotype itself: A much larger clonotype is one base distant, so this may be a read error. The chain has TRBV10-3 and TRBJ2-5; 7 bases map to TRBD2. Germline V gene data show CDR1 as ENHRY and CDR2 as SYGVKD. The CDR3 spans 17 residues. CDR3 sequence reads: CVISDPERGLYQETQYF. The CDR3 DNA reads TGTGTCATCAGTGACCCAGAGCGGGGACTGTACCAAGAGACCCAGTACTTC.

With respect to this clonotype: Since the CDR3 does not end with the conserved phenylalanine or tryptophan, this likely comes from a read error. No DNA is shown, since the ends of the CDR3 on it are uncertain; the CDR3 is the one TCRdb lists. J is TRBJ2-5 and V is TRBV7-3; the D call TRBD1 from the table was never checked on the DNA. The CDR3 is 15 residues long, ends included. Germline V lookup: CDR1 SGHTA, CDR2 FQGTGA. The CDR3 here is CASSLMPGAKRPSTS.

This chain links TRBV5-1 with TRBJ2-1; 9 nucleotides agree with TRBD2. Germline V CDR1 and CDR2: SGHRS, YFSETQ. Trimming removed 4 bases from V and 8 bases from J; junction bases left unmatched: 10. This CDR3 has 15 residues. This CDR3 is CASSPVASGIDEQFF. The CDR3 DNA reads TGCGCCAGCAGCCCGGTCGCTAGCGGGATTGATGAGCAGTTCTTC. The complete variable domain, with remaining parts taken from reference TRBV5-1 and TRBJ2-1, reads KAGVTQTPRYLIKTRGQQVTLSCSPISGHRSVSWYQQTPGQGLQFLFEYFSETQRNKGNFPGRFSGRQFSNSRSEMNVSTLELGDSALYLCASSPVASGIDEQFFGPGTRLTVL.

This clonotype has a handful of counts. This may come from a read error, since a much larger clone is one base off. This rearrangement joins TRBV5-1 to TRBJ2-5; 11 positions agree with TRBD2. Trimming at V came to 0 bases and at J to 11 bases, leaving 12 bases not matched to a gene. CDR1 and CDR2 from the germline V gene are SGHRS and YFSETQ. This CDR3 has 16 amino acids. The CDR3 protein is CASSLAPSGGYDEQYF. CDR3 bases: TGCGCCAGCAGCTTGGCCCCTAGCGGGGGGTACGATGAGCAGTACTTC.

This clonotype has more than one count but fewer than ten. The rearrangement joins TRBV12-3 or TRBV12-4 to TRBJ1-4, with D perhaps matching TRBD1 (5 bases). The CDR3 covers 13 residues. V was cut by 3 bases and J by 5 bases, with 7 bases left in between. The CDR3 protein is CASSFRQNEKLFF. The CDR3 DNA follows: TGTGCCAGCAGTTTTCGACAGAATGAAAAACTGTTTTTT.

CDR3 sequence reads: CASSLRGDPSVGPQETQYF. In DNA, the CDR3 is TGTGCCAGCAGCTTACGAGGGGACCCCAGCGTCGGGCCCCAAGAGACCCAGTACTTC. The J gene is TRBJ2-5, the V gene TRBV7-2, with D possibly being TRBD1 or TRBD2 (5 bases each). Germline V gives CDR1 SGHTA, CDR2 FQGNSA. This CDR3 spans 19 amino acids. Between the trimmed V and J ends, which lost 2 bases and 1 base, there was a span of 23 bases.